Following are 15 T cell receptor beta chains from one sample sequenced in a study of CD8 T cells in Susac syndrome. When the RNA was reverse transcribed, random hexamers were used with an input of roughly 0.45 to 1 ug. TCRdb passed the immunoSEQ multiplex PCR reads through MiXCR, listing each CDR3 protein once. The data hold fewer than 200,000 distinct CDR3 sequences, with approximately 94% observed a single time. Material: CD4+ T cells from PBMCs. These receptor sequences come from a human donor with Susac syndrome.

The gene calls are TRBV29-1 and TRBJ2-1; 7 bases map to TRBD2. Trimming cost V 0 bases and J 9 bases; bases outside gene matches: 5. The CDR3 runs 13 residues. Germline V CDR1 and CDR2: SQVTM, ANQGSEA. The CDR3 sequence: CSVEEGTTGEQFF. The DNA for the CDR3 is TGCAGCGTTGAAGAGGGGACTACCGGTGAGCAGTTCTTC.

The rearrangement links TRBV10-3 to TRBJ1-1; 12 bases match TRBD1. The V segment lost 0 bases and the J segment 10 bases; nucleotides outside the gene matches: 3. Germline V lookup: CDR1 ENHRY, CDR2 SYGVKD. This CDR3 spans 14 amino acids. CDR3 nucleotides: TGTGCCATCAGTGAGTCGGGGACAGGGGGCAGAGCTTTCTTT. As protein: CAISESGTGGRAFF.

The chain has TRBV3-1 and TRBJ1-1; tentatively, D is TRBD1 (6 bases). The CDR3 is 14 amino acids. Trimming took 3 bases from V and 0 from J, leaving 8 bases between them. Germline loops: CDR1 LGHDT, CDR2 YNNKEL (reference sequence). This chain's CDR3 is CASSHRGVNTEAFF. For the CDR3, the DNA is TGTGCCAGCAGCCACAGGGGCGTGAACACTGAAGCTTTCTTT.

The chain employs TRBV6-2 or TRBV6-3 and TRBJ2-7, with D hard to call. Trimming left V 8 bases short and J 2 bases short, with 19 bases between. Germline-derived CDR1 and CDR2 are MNHEY and SVGEGT. CDR3 length equals 15 residues. CDR3 residues: CASRTPGERAYEQYF. Here the CDR3 DNA reads TGTGCCAGCCGGACCCCAGGAGAGAGAGCCTACGAGCAGTACTTC.

V gene TRBV2 combines with J gene TRBJ2-1, with D tentatively TRBD2 (5 bases). CDR3 length equals 15 residues. With 5 bases removed from V and 3 bases from J, the gap between germline ends came to 14 bases. Per germline, CDR1 SNHLY and CDR2 FYNNEI. The CDR3: CASSSLATDYNEQFF. The CDR3 DNA follows: TGTGCCAGCAGTTCCCTAGCAACCGACTACAATGAGCAGTTCTTC.

The chain is built from TRBV5-4 and TRBJ1-6; 8 bases are shared with TRBD1. The germline V gene has CDR1 SGHNT and CDR2 YYREEE (reference sequence). With V trimmed by 3 bases and J by 7 bases, 6 bases remained unmatched. The CDR3 has 15 residues. This CDR3 is CASSSGQGRNSPLHF. The CDR3 DNA is TGTGCCAGCAGCTCTGGACAGGGAAGAAATTCACCCCTCCACTTT.

The CDR3 protein is CASSVGGQLYNEQFF. CDR3 coding DNA: TGTGCCAGCAGCGTAGGGGGACAGCTTTACAATGAGCAGTTCTTC. The rearrangement joins TRBV9 to TRBJ2-1; 7 nucleotides agree with TRBD1. The CDR3 sequence is 15 residues long. V shed 0 bases, J shed 4 bases, and the junction held 4 bases outside the gene matches. Germline CDR1 reads SGDLS; CDR2 reads YYNGEE.

CDR3 DNA sequence: TGTGCCAGCAGGAATACAGGGGGTAGCCTCAATGAGCAGTTCTTC. This codes for CASRNTGGSLNEQFF. The rearrangement joins TRBV6-6 to TRBJ2-1, with 8 bases fitting TRBD1. This CDR3 contains 15 residues. Per germline, CDR1 MNHNY and CDR2 SVGAGI (reference sequence). The ends lost 6 bases at V and 6 bases at J; junction bases unmatched: 10.

The chain couples TRBV30 to TRBJ2-7; 11 nucleotides agree with TRBD1. The germline CDR1 and CDR2 sequences are GTSNPN and SVGIG (reference sequence). This CDR3 comprises 14 residues. V lost 4 bases and J lost 3; bases outside the gene matches: 5. CDR3 region: CAWTRGTGGYEQYF. The DNA for the CDR3 is TGTGCCTGGACCCGCGGGACAGGGGGCTACGAGCAGTACTTC.

The chain is built from TRBV2 and TRBJ2-7, with 7 bases that match TRBD1. The CDR3 spans 12 residues. V trimming: 7 bases; J trimming: 4 bases; junction bases outside the gene matches: 4. CDR1 is SNHLY, CDR2 FYNNEI, per germline. The CDR3 DNA reads as TGTGCCAGCACCCTGGACAGGTACGAGCAGTACTTC. Translation: CASTLDRYEQYF. The entire variable domain, with the rest obtained from reference TRBV2 and TRBJ2-7, is as follows: EPEVTQTPSHQVTQMGQEVILRCVPISNHLYFYWYRQILGQKVEFLVSFYNNEISEKSEIFDDQFSVERPDGSNFTLKIRSTKLEDSAMYFCASTLDRYEQYFGPGTRLTVT.

The chain recombines TRBV9 with TRBJ1-3; D call uncertain. V dropped 4 bases and J dropped 4 bases, with 15 bases sitting between them. Germline V gives CDR1 SGDLS, CDR2 YYNGEE. This CDR3 spans 15 amino acids. For the CDR3, the DNA is TGTGCCAGCAGCCCCCAGGACTCTCCGGGAAACACCATATATTTT. It codes for CASSPQDSPGNTIYF.

This rearrangement joins TRBV5-1 to TRBJ2-5, with 11 bases matching TRBD2. This CDR3 is 16 amino acids long. Germline V lookup: CDR1 SGHRS, CDR2 YFSETQ. The trim removed 0 bases at V and 1 base at J, leaving 2 bases unmatched. The CDR3 loop reads CASSLAGTSGQETQYF. The CDR3 DNA is TGCGCCAGCAGCTTGGCCGGGACTAGCGGCCAAGAGACCCAGTACTTC.

The chain combines TRBV2 with TRBJ2-3, with 11 nucleotides matching TRBD2. The CDR3 extends over 15 amino acids. The germline V gene has CDR1 SNHLY and CDR2 FYNNEI. Unmatched junction bases numbered 7, after V lost 6 bases and J lost 5 bases. The CDR3 here is CASRPLAGGRDTQYF. The CDR3 DNA follows: TGTGCCAGCAGGCCCCTAGCGGGGGGCCGAGATACGCAGTATTTT.

The chain is built from TRBV20-1 and TRBJ2-1, with 9 positions matching TRBD1. Germline lookup yields CDR1 DFQATT and CDR2 SNEGSKA (reference sequence). The junction had 4 bases not matched to a gene; V was cut back by 4 bases and J by 3 bases. The CDR3 consists of 14 residues. The CDR3 DNA sequence: TGCAGTGCTAATGGACAGGGGAGCTACAATGAGCAGTTCTTC. Protein: CSANGQGSYNEQFF.

The rearrangement joins TRBV5-1 to TRBJ2-1; TRBD1 agrees at 8 bases. V dropped 4 bases and J dropped 7; count of bases not matched to a gene: 10. The V gene's germline CDR1 is SGHRS and CDR2 YFSETQ. The CDR3 covers 15 residues. CDR3 in amino acids: CASSPTGGFRNEQFF. CDR3 sequence (DNA): TGCGCCAGCAGCCCCACAGGGGGTTTCAGAAATGAGCAGTTCTTC.